This is a list of T cell receptor beta chains from one sample in a study of blood T cell repertoires in COVID-19. Only in-frame clones appear in the TCRdb table, and some are missing; sequencing was by immunoSEQ multiplex PCR. The sample yields under 75,000 clones, 85% to 90% seen once. The source material was peripheral blood. The source of these receptors is a woman aged 80 or over with active COVID-19. Each CDR3 is given with its conserved first and last residue. A D gene is named only where the DNA matches it firmly. Size values are once, few and many counts, or a class for expanded clones, and some rows have none.

d_call,v_call,j_call,clone_size,cdr3_nt,cdr3_aa
.,TRBV6-5,TRBJ1-1,.,TGTGCCAGCAGTTACTCGAGGTCGGACACTGAAGCTTTCTTT,CASSYSRSDTEAFF
.,TRBV7-2,TRBJ1-2,.,TGTGCCAGCAGCTTAGCATCGCAGGGCGGCTATGGCTACACCTTC,CASSLASQGGYGYTF
.,TRBV7-8,TRBJ1-1,once,TGTGCCAGCAGCTTAGGTCCCGTCACTGAAGCTTTCTTT,CASSLGPVTEAFF
.,TRBV5-1,TRBJ2-1,.,TGCGCCAGCAGCTTGACTGCTAGCGTCAATGAGCAGTTCTTC,CASSLTASVNEQFF
.,TRBV5-1,TRBJ1-5,.,TGCGCCAGCAGCTTGGATGTAAATCAGCCCCAGCATTTT,CASSLDVNQPQHF
.,TRBV9,TRBJ2-2,.,TGTGCCAGCAGCGTAGGGGGGGACACCGGGGAGCTGTTTTTT,CASSVGGDTGELFF
TRBD2,TRBV11-2,TRBJ2-1,.,TGTGCCAGCAGCCCACGGATGTATAGCGGGGGGGCCTTAAATGAGCAGTTCTTC,CASSPRMYSGGALNEQFF
.,TRBV3-1/TRBV3-2,TRBJ2-3,.,TGTGCCAGCAGCCAAGGAGCGGTGTGGAGCACAGATACGCAGTATTTT,CASSQGAVWSTDTQYF
TRBD1,TRBV7-9,TRBJ2-1,once,TGTGCCAGCAGCTCCCCGGGACAGGGGGCGTACAATGAGCAGTTCTTC,CASSSPGQGAYNEQFF
.,TRBV27,TRBJ2-1,many,TGTGCCAGCAGCCGTCGACAGGCAGGGCTGGACAATGAGCAGTTCTTC,CASSRRQAGLDNEQFF
TRBD2,TRBV29-1,TRBJ2-1,once,TGCAGCGTTGCAAAGCCGGGACTAGCGAAATACAATGAGCAGTTCTTC,CSVAKPGLAKYNEQFF
.,TRBV4-3,TRBJ1-6,once,TGCGCCAGCAGCCAGGATCAGGGTGGGGATTCACCCCTCCACTTT,CASSQDQGGDSPLHF
TRBD2,TRBV4-1,TRBJ2-5,.,TGCGCCAGCAGCCAAGAGAGGGGGACTAGCGGCCAAGAGACCCAGTACTTC,CASSQERGTSGQETQYF
TRBD2,TRBV11-2,TRBJ2-1,once,TGTGCCAGCAGCTTACAACTAGCGGGGTATAACAATGAGCAGTTCTTC,CASSLQLAGYNNEQFF
TRBD2,TRBV3-1/TRBV3-2,TRBJ2-1,.,TGTGCCAGCAGCCTGACTAGCAACTACAATGAGCAGTTCTTC,CASSLTSNYNEQFF
.,TRBV9,TRBJ1-1,.,TGTGCCAGCAGCGTAGATGGGGGGAGTACTGAAGCTTTCTTT,CASSVDGGSTEAFF
.,TRBV4-3,TRBJ1-4,.,TGCGCCAGCAGCCAAGGAGCAGGGTTATCTAATGAAAAACTGTTTTTT,CASSQGAGLSNEKLFF
.,TRBV28,TRBJ2-7,few,TGTGCCAGCAGTTTATCGGGGTATGGGTCCTACGAGCAGTACTTC,CASSLSGYGSYEQYF
.,TRBV6-1,TRBJ2-2,.,TGTGCCAGCAGTGACCAGGGGTACACCGGGGAGCTGTTTTTT,CASSDQGYTGELFF
.,TRBV7-9,TRBJ2-3,.,TGTGCCAGCAGCCCTCTAGGAAATAGAGATACGCAGTATTTT,CASSPLGNRDTQYF
.,TRBV7-9,TRBJ2-1,.,TGTGCCAGCAGCTTAGAGGGGGGGCCGTTCCATGAGCAGTTCTTC,CASSLEGGPFHEQFF
.,TRBV7-9,TRBJ2-7,.,TGTGCCAGCAGCCGCGGTTCCTACGAGCAGTACTTC,CASSRGSYEQYF
TRBD2,TRBV14,TRBJ2-3,.,TGTGCCAGCAGCCCCCGGACTAGCGGGGGCGCAGATACGCAGTATTTT,CASSPRTSGGADTQYF
.,TRBV5-1,TRBJ2-5,.,TGCGCCAGCAGGGAGGGGAACCAAGAGACCCAGTACTTC,CASREGNQETQYF
.,TRBV12-3/TRBV12-4,TRBJ2-1,.,TGTGCCAGCAGTTTTAATAGCGCCAATGAGCAGTTCTTC,CASSFNSANEQFF
TRBD1,TRBV5-1,TRBJ1-2,.,TGCGCCAGCAGCTCACCGGGACAGGGAGGTGGCTACACCTTC,CASSSPGQGGGYTF
TRBD2,TRBV18,TRBJ2-4,.,TGTGCCAGCTCACCTGACGGGAGGAACATTCAGTACTTC,CASSPDGRNIQYF
TRBD2,TRBV6-6,TRBJ2-1,.,TGTGCCAGCAGGGTCACTAGCGGGGGGGCAAGTGAGCAGTTCTTC,CASRVTSGGASEQFF
.,TRBV7-8,TRBJ1-1,few,TGTGCCAGCAGCCTAGGGGTGGCGGGGACTGAAGCTTTCTTT,CASSLGVAGTEAFF
.,TRBV12-3/TRBV12-4,TRBJ1-1,once,TGTGCCAGCACCCCGACAGCTAACACTGAAGCTTTCTTT,CASTPTANTEAFF
.,TRBV4-2,TRBJ2-7,.,TGTGCCAGCAGCCAAGATGGGCAGGGAACCTACGAGCAGTACTTC,CASSQDGQGTYEQYF